The rows below give T cell receptor beta chains drawn from one sample of a study of blood T cells in healthy people across ages. MiXCR, run by TCRdb on the 5' RACE reads, gives a single entry per CDR3 protein. The sample includes hundreds of thousands of distinct CDR3 sequences, approximately 25% of them seen just once. Another study also made use of these data, one on T cells of mothers and their children.

The material sequenced was blood. The receptors stem from a boy aged 10-17 years in good health. Each CDR3 is given with its conserved first and last residue. The D gene is left open where the match is weak. Only part of the rows carry a size: once, few, many, or a class if the clone is expanded.

j_call,v_call,clone_size,d_call,cdr3_length,cdr3_aa,cdr3_nt
TRBJ2-5,TRBV6-2/TRBV6-3,few,-,16,CASSYLRRGRGETQYF,TGTGCCAGCAGTTACCTACGGCGGGGCCGCGGCGAGACCCAGTACTTC
TRBJ2-5,TRBV12-3/TRBV12-4,-,-,14,CASNRDQYQETQYF,TGTGCCAGCAACCGGGACCAGTACCAAGAGACCCAGTACTTC
TRBJ1-2,TRBV19,few,TRBD1,15,CASSTWTGSSYGYTF,TGTGCCAGTAGTACCTGGACAGGTTCGAGCTATGGCTACACCTTC
TRBJ2-3,TRBV29-1,-,-,14,CSVVSGWGTDTQYF,TGCAGCGTTGTTTCCGGGTGGGGTACAGATACGCAGTATTTT
TRBJ2-6,TRBV6-4,-,TRBD1,19,CASSDSDAGGPSGANVLTF,TGTGCCAGCAGTGACTCGGATGCAGGGGGCCCCTCTGGGGCCAACGTCCTGACTTTC
TRBJ2-1,TRBV7-8,few,TRBD2,15,CASSLELAGENEQFF,TGTGCCAGCAGCTTAGAACTAGCGGGGGAGAATGAGCAGTTCTTC
TRBJ2-2,TRBV6-1,few,TRBD2,14,CASVSGGLPGELFF,TGTGCCAGCGTAAGCGGGGGTCTTCCCGGGGAGCTGTTTTTT
TRBJ1-6,TRBV6-1,-,TRBD1,17,CASSGLFWDRGYSPLHF,TGTGCCAGCAGTGGACTATTCTGGGACAGGGGGTATTCACCCCTCCACTTT
TRBJ2-3,TRBV7-6,-,-,13,CASRPSSTDTQYF,TGTGCCTCAAGGCCTAGCAGCACAGATACGCAGTATTTT
TRBJ2-3,TRBV20-1,few,-,17,CSARGPFLRAGTDTQYF,TGCAGTGCTAGAGGACCCTTCCTAAGGGCTGGCACAGATACGCAGTATTTT
TRBJ2-7,TRBV7-2,-,TRBD2,15,CASSLSSGGTYEQYF,TGTGCCAGCAGCTTATCTAGCGGGGGCACCTACGAGCAGTACTTC
TRBJ2-3,TRBV5-1,-,TRBD1,14,CASSQGQGRVTQYF,TGCGCCAGCAGCCAGGGACAGGGGAGGGTTACGCAGTATTTT
TRBJ2-7,TRBV11-2,few,TRBD2,14,CASSSTSGVDEQYF,TGTGCCAGCAGCTCTACTAGCGGGGTCGACGAGCAGTACTTC
TRBJ2-7,TRBV20-1,-,TRBD2,13,CSADNSGSYEQYF,TGCAGTGCTGATAATAGCGGGAGCTACGAGCAGTACTTC
TRBJ2-7,TRBV4-3,-,-,15,CASSQNRAGAHEQYF,TGCGCCAGCAGCCAAAATCGTGCGGGGGCCCACGAGCAGTACTTC
TRBJ1-4,TRBV19,few,TRBD1,17,CASSDGTGVATNEKLFF,TGTGCCAGTAGTGACGGGACAGGGGTGGCAACTAATGAAAAACTGTTTTTT
TRBJ2-7,TRBV6-2/TRBV6-3,-,-,12,CASRRVPYEQYF,TGTGCCAGCAGGCGGGTTCCCTACGAGCAGTACTTC
TRBJ1-2,TRBV5-1,few,TRBD1,15,CASSLGGQGNYGYTF,TGCGCCAGCAGCTTGGGTGGACAGGGGAACTATGGCTACACCTTC
TRBJ1-1,TRBV2,-,-,15,CASREEGVGNTEAFF,TGTGCCAGCAGAGAAGAAGGGGTGGGGAACACTGAAGCTTTCTTT
TRBJ2-5,TRBV21-1,few,-,12,CAIDRDRQTQYF,TGTGCCATCGACAGGGACAGGCAGACCCAGTACTTC
TRBJ2-2,TRBV6-1,-,-,17,CASSDPFGVTDTGELFF,TGTGCCAGCAGTGATCCCTTCGGGGTAACGGACACCGGGGAGCTGTTTTTT
TRBJ1-6,TRBV21-1,few,-,17,CASSKNTPGGWNSPLHF,TGTGCCAGCAGCAAAAATACGCCAGGGGGCTGGAATTCACCCCTCCACTTT
TRBJ2-5,TRBV7-2,few,-,13,CASSLSADVTQYF,TGTGCCAGCAGCTTAAGCGCGGACGTGACCCAGTACTTC
TRBJ1-4,TRBV29-1,-,-,16,CSVAPNPRATNEKLFF,TGCAGCGTTGCCCCCAACCCGAGGGCAACTAATGAAAAACTGTTTTTT
TRBJ2-4,TRBV20-1,few,TRBD1,14,CSAIADRSENIQYF,TGCAGTGCTATTGCGGACAGGTCGGAAAACATTCAGTACTTC
TRBJ2-7,TRBV7-8,many,-,16,CASSLEYSPGVYEQYF,TGTGCCAGCAGCTTAGAATACTCTCCAGGAGTCTACGAGCAGTACTTC
TRBJ2-7,TRBV7-2,few,-,14,CASSLGTAAYEQYF,TGTGCCAGCAGCTTAGGGACAGCCGCCTACGAGCAGTACTTC
TRBJ1-3,TRBV7-2,-,-,14,CASSLGPTGNTIYF,TGTGCCAGCAGCTTAGGGCCTACTGGAAACACCATATATTTT
TRBJ2-1,TRBV12-3/TRBV12-4,few,-,14,CASSPVGRYNEQFF,TGTGCCAGCAGCCCCGTGGGGAGATACAATGAGCAGTTCTTC
TRBJ2-3,TRBV20-1,few,TRBD2,13,CGLAGSPADTQYF,TGCGGCCTAGCGGGGTCCCCCGCGGATACGCAGTATTTT
TRBJ2-5,TRBV20-1,few,TRBD2,16,CSARGLIAGTQETQYF,TGCAGTGCTAGAGGGTTGATAGCGGGAACCCAAGAGACCCAGTACTTC